Reported below is one T cell receptor beta chain. The antigen is not known. The CDR3 sequence is 15 residues long. Germline-derived CDR1 and CDR2 are SGHTS and YDEGEE. V was clipped by 5 bases and J by 5 bases, with 17 bases between them. Isolating CD4+ T cells followed 9 to 10 days of culture. Two-dose vaccination with either BNT162b2 or mRNA-1273 was given to the participants. Cultures received IL-2 medium that replaced half the medium on days 3 and 7. The record originates from a study of vaccination effects on CD4 cells after COVID-19. Whole-study results and caveats: Infection- and vaccine-induced clones contracted markedly late after vaccination.

Only in-frame clones appear in the TCRdb table, and some are missing; sequencing was by immunoSEQ multiplex PCR. The sample carries approximately 37,000 clones, under 70% recorded once. The source was CD4+ T cells from PBMCs cultured without peptide, collected after COVID-19 vaccination. The sequence was obtained from a human donor who received a COVID-19 vaccine. This sequence joins TRBV5-8 and TRBJ1-5; possibly TRBD1 for D (6 bases). CDR3 loop: CASRLRGGLDQPQHF. The CDR3 DNA sequence: TGTGCCAGCAGACTACGGGGGGGGCTCGATCAGCCCCAGCATTTT. Based on the CDR3 plus reference TRBV5-8 and TRBJ1-5, the full variable domain is EAGVTQSPTHLIKTRGQQATLRCSPISGHTSVYWYQQALGLGLQFLLWYDEGEERNRGNFPPRFSGRQFPNYSSELNVNALELEDSALYLCASRLRGGLDQPQHFGDGTRLSIL.